The 10 T cell receptor beta chains listed next were all sequenced from one sample in a study of identical twins. MiXCR, run by TCRdb on the 5' RACE reads, gives a single entry per CDR3 protein. The data show about 220,000 distinct CDR3 sequences, with roughly a tenth seen just once and just over 5% held by the top ten. Material for sequencing was memory (CD45RO+) T cells sorted from blood. The receptor set was obtained from a woman aged 18-29 years in good health.

The chain links TRBV7-9 to TRBJ2-4, with 7 bases aligning to TRBD1. The trim removed 4 bases at V and 0 bases at J, leaving 9 bases unmatched. The CDR3 has 17 amino acids. In germline, CDR1 is SEHNR, CDR2 FQNEAQ (reference sequence). The CDR3 reads CASSSNRGQLAKNIQYF. The CDR3 DNA reads TGTGCCAGCAGCTCCAACAGGGGACAACTAGCCAAAAACATTCAGTACTTC.

This clonotype came up a few times. The rearrangement links TRBV7-8 to TRBJ2-3; a possible D gene is TRBD2 (5 bases). This CDR3 contains 14 residues. Trimming pared 4 bases from V and 3 bases from J, leaving 11 bases between. Germline V CDR1 and CDR2: SGHVS, FQNEAQ. CDR3: CASSYLGGTDTQYF. For the CDR3, the DNA is TGTGCCAGCAGCTATCTAGGAGGAACAGATACGCAGTATTTT.

This clonotype showed up just a few times. The chain combines TRBV27 with TRBJ2-5; 10 nucleotides line up with TRBD2. The trim removed 5 bases at V and 1 base at J, leaving 7 bases unmatched. Germline CDR1 is MNHEY and CDR2 is SMNVEV (reference sequence). The CDR3 runs to 16 residues. The CDR3 is CASSRGTSALQETQYF. The CDR3 coding sequence is TGTGCCAGCAGTAGAGGGACTAGCGCTCTCCAAGAGACCCAGTACTTC.

The chain combines TRBV15 with TRBJ2-7; 12 bases match TRBD2. CDR3 length: 16 amino acids. Germline V gene sequence: CDR1 LNHNV, CDR2 YYDKDF (reference sequence). The ends lost 4 bases at V and 1 base at J; junction bases unmatched: 5. CDR3 sequence reads: CATSTGGLAGSYEQYF. The CDR3 bases are TGTGCCACCAGCACCGGTGGACTAGCGGGATCCTACGAGCAGTACTTC.

This clonotype was observed a few times. The chain couples TRBV5-1 to TRBJ1-2; D perhaps matches TRBD1 (6 bases). In germline, CDR1 is SGHRS, CDR2 YFSETQ. Trimming removed 3 bases at V and 5 bases at J, with 23 bases between. CDR3 length equals 17 residues. In DNA form, the CDR3 reads TGCGCCAGCAGCTCCCTCCACCCACAGGACAGTAGTTATGGCTACACCTTC. Amino acid sequence: CASSSLHPQDSSYGYTF.

The rearrangement joins TRBV29-1 to TRBJ2-7; 7 nucleotides align to TRBD1. Germline lookup yields CDR1 SQVTM and CDR2 ANQGSEA. J lost 3 bases, V lost 7 bases, and 12 bases had no gene match. This CDR3 comprises 14 residues. The CDR3 sequence: CSASQDRRLYEQYF. CDR3 nucleotide sequence: TGCAGCGCCTCACAGGACAGGCGCCTCTACGAGCAGTACTTC.

This clonotype was detected many times. The CDR3 protein is CASSLAGASNEKLFF. Written as DNA, the CDR3 is TGTGCCAGCAGCTTAGCGGGAGCCTCAAATGAAAAACTGTTTTTT. V and J are TRBV7-6 and TRBJ1-4; D remains unclear. The V gene's germline CDR1 is SGHVS and CDR2 FNYEAQ. V was clipped by 0 bases and J by 5 bases, with 10 bases between them. The CDR3 is 15 residues long. The full variable domain, completed using reference TRBV7-6 and TRBJ1-4, is GAGVSQSPRYKVTKRGQDVALRCDPISGHVSLYWYRQALGQGPEFLTYFNYEAQQDKSGLPNDRFSAERPEGSISTLTIQRTEQRDSAMYRCASSLAGASNEKLFFGSGTQLSVL.

This clonotype was counted only a few times. This chain joins TRBV20-1 and TRBJ2-1, with D perhaps TRBD2 (5 bases). V was shortened by 1 base and J by 5 bases, with 15 bases between the two germline ends. This CDR3 contains 15 residues. Germline loops: CDR1 DFQATT, CDR2 SNEGSKA (reference sequence). The CDR3 is CSARAASTSDNEQFF. For the CDR3, the DNA is TGCAGTGCTAGAGCGGCTAGCACGTCCGACAATGAGCAGTTCTTC.

The V and J genes are TRBV6-1 and TRBJ2-7, with a possible D match to TRBD1 (5 bases). Germline CDR1 reads MNHNS; CDR2 reads SASEGT. This CDR3 region has 13 residues. V gave up 5 bases and J gave up 4 bases, with 12 bases separating them. The DNA for the CDR3 is TGTGCCAGCAGTCAAAACCAGGGTTACGAGCAGTACTTC. It yields the protein CASSQNQGYEQYF.

This clonotype was seen many times. The gene calls are TRBV6-1 and TRBJ1-2, with D possibly being TRBD1 (5 bases). V was cut by 7 bases and J by 2 bases, with 14 bases left in between. In germline, CDR1 is MNHNS, CDR2 SASEGT. The CDR3 is 14 amino acids. The CDR3 is CASNHLGVNYGYTF. CDR3 nucleotides: TGTGCCAGCAACCACCTGGGGGTCAACTATGGCTACACCTTC.